Presented here are 19 T cell receptor beta chains from one specimen sequenced in a study of blood T cell repertoires in COVID-19. The protocol was immunoSEQ multiplex PCR, while the TCRdb copy is restricted to in-frame clones and leaves out a portion. The data hold about 170,000 clones, with more than 70% observed a single time. The sequenced material came from PBMCs or T cells enriched from blood (not recorded which). The receptors shown here come from a woman aged 45-60 years in a cohort exposed to, infected with or recovered from COVID-19 (not recorded which).

The rearrangement links TRBV7-9 to TRBJ1-4; D is ambiguous. Trimming pared 5 bases from V and 2 bases from J, leaving 15 bases between. Germline V gene data show CDR1 as SEHNR and CDR2 as FQNEAQ (reference sequence). The CDR3 is 16 amino acids. The CDR3 region has the DNA TGTGCCAGCAGCCCCCGGACTACGGAGACTAATGAAAAACTGTTTTTT. Protein sequence: CASSPRTTETNEKLFF.

The rearrangement uses TRBV19 and TRBJ1-4, with 9 bases fitting TRBD1. Trimming took 6 bases from V and 7 from J; bases not matched to a gene: 3. The CDR3 covers 13 residues. Germline CDR1 is LNHDA and CDR2 is SQIVND (reference sequence). The CDR3: CASSGDRAEKLFF. The CDR3 coding sequence is TGTGCCAGTAGCGGGGACAGGGCTGAAAAACTGTTTTTT.

The chain joins TRBV3-1 (or the pseudogene TRBV3-2) to TRBJ2-1, with D tentatively TRBD1 (5 bases). The CDR3 runs 14 residues. Germline assignment: CDR1 LGHDT and CDR2 YNNKEL (reference sequence). V lost 1 base and J 2 bases, leaving 6 bases between the germline ends. DNA of the CDR3: TGTGCCAGCAGCCAAGCAGGGACCTACAATGAGCAGTTCTTC. As protein: CASSQAGTYNEQFF.

The chain carries TRBV5-4 and TRBJ2-1; 8 bases match TRBD2. The CDR3 has 16 residues. In germline, CDR1 is SGHNT, CDR2 YYREEE (reference sequence). V dropped 0 bases and J dropped 4; count of bases not matched to a gene: 6. CDR3 sequence: CASSLAGGRLYNEQFF. Written as DNA, the CDR3 is TGTGCCAGCAGCTTGGCGGGGGGGAGGCTTTACAATGAGCAGTTCTTC. The variable domain in full, completed from reference TRBV5-4 and TRBJ2-1, reads ETGVTQSPTHLIKTRGQQVTLRCSSQSGHNTVSWYQQALGQGPQFIFQYYREEENGRGNFPPRFSGLQFPNYSSELNVNALELDDSALYLCASSLAGGRLYNEQFFGPGTRLTVL.

The CDR3 coding sequence is TGTGCCAGCAGTGAAGCGCGAGCGGGAGGGTACAATGAGCAGTTCTTC. Its translation is CASSEARAGGYNEQFF. This chain connects TRBV2 to TRBJ2-1; TRBD2 aligns across 10 bases. The CDR3 covers 16 residues. V shed 0 bases and J 4 bases; nucleotides not matched to a gene: 3. Germline V gene data show CDR1 as SNHLY and CDR2 as FYNNEI. The whole variable domain, remainder taken from reference TRBV2 and TRBJ2-1, is EPEVTQTPSHQVTQMGQEVILRCVPISNHLYFYWYRQILGQKVEFLVSFYNNEISEKSEIFDDQFSVERPDGSNFTLKIRSTKLEDSAMYFCASSEARAGGYNEQFFGPGTRLTVL.

The chain employs TRBV6-4 and TRBJ2-1; maybe TRBD2 (5 bases). The CDR3 has 15 amino acids. Germline V lookup: CDR1 MRHNA, CDR2 SNTAGT. Trimming cost V 11 bases and J 7 bases, with 24 bases left between them. This CDR3 reads CAGPRRERERNEQFF. The CDR3 nucleotides read TGTGCCGGCCCGAGAAGGGAACGGGAAAGAAATGAGCAGTTCTTC.

The J gene is TRBJ2-3, the V gene TRBV9, with a tentative D call TRBD2 (5 bases). The CDR3 length is 18 residues. V was trimmed by 0 bases and J by 4 bases, leaving 21 bases between them. Germline CDR1 SGDLS, CDR2 YYNGEE. The chain's CDR3 is CASSVEVTGFRRADTQYF. The CDR3, as DNA: TGTGCCAGCAGCGTAGAAGTGACGGGGTTCCGACGGGCAGATACGCAGTATTTT.

This rearrangement joins TRBV4-3 to TRBJ2-3; 9 bases map to TRBD2. There are 17 residues in the CDR3. With V trimmed by 5 bases and J by 3 bases, 12 bases remained unmatched. Germline V gene data show CDR1 as LGHNA and CDR2 as YSLEER. The CDR3 sequence is CASSLHAGGLVTDTQYF. DNA for the CDR3: TGCGCCAGCAGCTTACACGCGGGGGGGCTGGTAACAGATACGCAGTATTTT.

The rearrangement joins TRBV10-3 to TRBJ1-6, with D possibly TRBD1 on 5 matching bases. V was shortened by 4 bases and J by 5 bases, with 9 bases between the two germline ends. The germline CDR1 and CDR2 sequences are ENHRY and SYGVKD. The length of the CDR3 is 14 residues. The CDR3 loop is CAISGRRDNSPLHF. As DNA, the CDR3 is TGTGCCATCAGTGGACGCAGGGATAATTCACCCCTCCACTTT.

The chain uses TRBV3-1 (or the pseudogene TRBV3-2) and TRBJ1-3, with 7 bases matching TRBD1. With 4 bases clipped from V and 4 bases from J, the junction kept 10 bases outside the gene matches. Germline V lookup: CDR1 LGHDT, CDR2 YNNKEL (reference sequence). CDR3 size: 16 residues. DNA of the CDR3: TGTGCCAGCAGCCCCCGCCTCGGGACAGAAGGAAACACCATATATTTT. Amino acid sequence: CASSPRLGTEGNTIYF.

The genes are TRBV10-3 and TRBJ2-7; 8 bases are a match to TRBD1. With 3 bases clipped from V and 4 bases from J, the junction kept 11 bases outside the gene matches. CDR1 and CDR2 from the germline V gene are ENHRY and SYGVKD. The CDR3 consists of 16 residues. In nucleotides, the CDR3 is TGTGCCATCAGTGACGGCGGGCAGGGGGCTAAGTACGAGCAGTACTTC. Translation: CAISDGGQGAKYEQYF.

The chain recombines TRBV27 with TRBJ2-2; tentatively, D is TRBD1 (5 bases). Trimming pared 6 bases from V and 6 bases from J, leaving 14 bases between. Germline loops: CDR1 MNHEY, CDR2 SMNVEV (reference sequence). The length of the CDR3 is 14 residues. CDR3 bases: TGTGCCAGCAGCCTCCGAGACAGTGCCGGGGAGCTGTTTTTT. Translation gives CASSLRDSAGELFF.

CDR3 nucleotide sequence: TGTGCCACCGCGGAAGGAGGTCGACTCATGAACACTGAAGCTTTCTTT. Its translation: CATAEGGRLMNTEAFF. The V gene is TRBV19, the J gene TRBJ1-1; D not resolved. The V end was cut by 10 bases, the J end by 0 bases, with 21 bases between. Germline V CDR1 and CDR2: LNHDA, SQIVND (reference sequence). The CDR3 is 16 residues long.

The V gene is TRBV2, the J gene TRBJ2-1; D is unclear. The CDR3 runs 14 residues. CDR1 and CDR2 (germline): SNHLY, FYNNEI. Trimming pared 7 bases from V and 0 bases from J, leaving 10 bases between. The CDR3 reads CASTVESSYNEQFF. CDR3 nucleotides: TGTGCCAGCACAGTCGAAAGCTCCTACAATGAGCAGTTCTTC.

This clone has only one observation. This chain connects TRBV19 to TRBJ1-1, with 8 bases matching TRBD1. CDR3 length equals 16 residues. V gave up 5 bases and J gave up 6 bases; unmatched junction bases: 14. Germline V gene sequence: CDR1 LNHDA, CDR2 SQIVND (reference sequence). The CDR3 sequence is CASSFGMTGVGAEAFF. CDR3 DNA sequence: TGTGCCAGTAGTTTCGGGATGACAGGGGTTGGCGCTGAAGCTTTCTTT.

This clone is a singleton in its sample. The chain joins TRBV19 to TRBJ2-3; the match to TRBD2 covers 9 bases. The ends lost 7 bases at V and 4 bases at J; junction bases unmatched: 9. CDR3 length equals 15 residues. CDR1 LNHDA and CDR2 SQIVND come from the germline V gene (reference sequence). The CDR3, as DNA: TGTGCCAGTAAGGCTAGCGGGGCCGGGGCAGATACGCAGTATTTT. It specifies CASKASGAGADTQYF.

V gene TRBV14 combines with J gene TRBJ1-2; possible D gene TRBD1, 6 bases. The germline CDR1 and CDR2 sequences are SGHDN and FVKESK. The CDR3 extends over 13 amino acids. Trimming took 1 base from V and 4 from J, leaving 7 bases between them. CDR3 amino acids: CASSQGTVYGYTF. The CDR3, as DNA: TGTGCCAGCAGCCAAGGGACAGTCTATGGCTACACCTTC. The full variable domain, completed using reference TRBV14 and TRBJ1-2, is EAGVTQFPSHSVIEKGQTVTLRCDPISGHDNLYWYRRVMGKEIKFLLHFVKESKQDESGMPNNRFLAERTGGTYSTLKVQPAELEDSGVYFCASSQGTVYGYTFGSGTRLTVV.

The CDR3: CASIQPPGTGGEQYF. CDR3 DNA sequence: TGTGCCAGCATCCAACCACCGGGTACAGGGGGTGAGCAGTACTTC. This chain connects TRBV28 to TRBJ2-7; TRBD1 agrees at 8 bases. J gave up 7 bases and V 7 bases, and 15 bases lay outside the gene matches. CDR1 and CDR2 from the germline V gene are MDHEN and SYDVKM. This CDR3 contains 15 residues.

The V and J genes are TRBV29-1 and TRBJ2-3; a weak D match, TRBD2 (6 bases). From germline, CDR1 is SQVTM and CDR2 ANQGSEA. The CDR3 spans 14 residues. V was cut by 4 bases and J by 6 bases, with 17 bases left in between. CDR3 nucleotides: TGCAGCGTTGTAGGTTCCGGGGGTTGGGATACGCAGTATTTT. Protein sequence: CSVVGSGGWDTQYF.